The next 18 T cell receptor beta chains were all read from a single sample in a study of cytomegalovirus exposure and HLA in healthy donors. The PCR made use of 60 Vbeta and 13 Jbeta primers. Only in-frame clones appear in the TCRdb table, and some are missing; sequencing was by immunoSEQ multiplex PCR. The sample lists tens of thousands of clones; approximately 79% were seen once. Sequencing was done on a sample of PBMCs. These receptors originate from a woman aged 40 to 50 in good health and CMV-seropositive.

V usage is TRBV19 and J usage is TRBJ1-3; 7 bases are shared with TRBD1. Germline CDR1 reads LNHDA; CDR2 reads SQIVND (reference sequence). Unmatched junction bases numbered 6, after V lost 6 bases and J lost 4 bases. This CDR3 has 14 amino acids. In DNA form, the CDR3 reads TGTGCCAGTAGCTTGATGGGACAGGGAAACACCATATATTTT. Encoded protein: CASSLMGQGNTIYF. Variable domain in full (rest from reference TRBV19 and TRBJ1-3): DGGITQSPKYLFRKEGQNVTLSCEQNLNHDAMYWYRQDPGQGLRLIYYSQIVNDFQKGDIAEGYSVSREKKESFPLTVTSAQKNPTAFYLCASSLMGQGNTIYFGEGSWLTVV.

This clone appeared a single time. Distinct nucleotide sequences in the sample also encode this CDR3. The V call is TRBV19, the J call TRBJ2-7; 7 nucleotides match TRBD1. This CDR3 has 14 amino acids. Germline assignment: CDR1 LNHDA and CDR2 SQIVND (reference sequence). With V trimmed by 3 bases and J by 1 base, 3 bases remained unmatched. The DNA of the CDR3 is TGTGCCAGTAGTATGGGACAGCCTTCCTACGAGCAGTACTTC. Translated, it gives CASSMGQPSYEQYF.

This clone came up many times. The chain combines TRBV7-9 with TRBJ2-6; D is unclear. This CDR3 is 12 amino acids long. V lost 6 bases and J lost 3, with 3 bases in between. Germline CDR1 and CDR2: SEHNR and FQNEAQ (reference sequence). The CDR3 here is CASRLGANVLTF. DNA for the CDR3: TGTGCCAGCAGACTTGGGGCCAACGTCCTGACTTTC.

The V call is TRBV29-1, the J call TRBJ2-7, with D unclear. CDR3 length: 11 amino acids. V was trimmed by 6 bases and J by 1 base, leaving 7 bases between them. Germline V gene data show CDR1 as SQVTM and CDR2 as ANQGSEA. CDR3 sequence reads: CSVGVSYEQYF. DNA of the CDR3: TGCAGCGTAGGAGTTTCCTACGAGCAGTACTTC.

The CDR3 nucleotides read TGTGCCAGCTCACCACGACAGGGGACCGATACGCAGTATTTT. This encodes CASSPRQGTDTQYF. The chain carries TRBV18 and TRBJ2-3; 8 bases are a match to TRBD1. Trimming at V came to 1 base and at J to 6 bases, leaving 3 bases not matched to a gene. The length of the CDR3 is 14 residues. Germline lookup yields CDR1 KGHSH and CDR2 LQKENI.

The rearrangement joins TRBV5-1 to TRBJ1-2; perhaps TRBD1 as D (6 bases). Trimming removed 3 bases from V and 4 bases from J, with 13 bases in between. The length of the CDR3 is 14 residues. The germline V gene has CDR1 SGHRS and CDR2 YFSETQ. The CDR3: CASSYAGTTYGYTF. CDR3 DNA: TGCGCCAGCAGCTACGCCGGGACAACCTATGGCTACACCTTC.

V and J are TRBV7-9 and TRBJ2-7, with 10 bases identical to TRBD2. The V gene end was trimmed by 5 bases and the J gene end by 5 bases; junction bases not matched to a gene: 12. The CDR3 totals 16 residues. The germline gives CDR1 SEHNR, CDR2 FQNEAQ (reference sequence). The chain's CDR3 is CASSQFLAGDDHEQYF. The CDR3, as DNA: TGTGCCAGCAGCCAGTTCCTAGCGGGAGATGACCACGAGCAGTACTTC.

This clone was observed once. The chain carries TRBV5-7 and TRBJ2-7; tentatively, D is TRBD2 (6 bases). TRBV5-7 is designated an ORF whose function remains uncertain. The CDR3 has 15 residues. V lost 1 base to trimming and J lost 0 bases, with 11 bases between them. The CDR3 here is CASSLPGGFSYEQYF. CDR3 bases: TGTGCCAGCAGCTTGCCAGGAGGGTTCTCCTACGAGCAGTACTTC.

To note about this clone: The sample carries other DNA sequences with the same CDR3. J is TRBJ2-7 and V is TRBV29-1; no definite D call. V lost 4 bases, J lost 4 bases, and 11 bases lay in between. Germline V gene lookup returns CDR1 SQVTM and CDR2 ANQGSEA. CDR3 length equals 12 residues. The CDR3 reads CSVGSSVYEQYF. As DNA, the CDR3 is TGCAGCGTTGGCAGTTCCGTATACGAGCAGTACTTC.

This chain links TRBV6-6 with TRBJ1-5; D unclear. The CDR3 totals 12 residues. From germline, CDR1 is MNHNY and CDR2 SVGAGI (reference sequence). Trimming removed 2 bases from V and 8 bases from J, with 7 bases in between. The CDR3 DNA reads TGTGCCAGCAGTTACCCGCCGGAGCCCCAGCATTTT. Encoded protein: CASSYPPEPQHF.

The gene calls are TRBV7-9 and TRBJ1-4, with 8 positions matching TRBD1. The junction had 6 bases not matched to a gene; V was cut back by 4 bases and J by 8 bases. Germline V gives CDR1 SEHNR, CDR2 FQNEAQ (reference sequence). This CDR3 region has 14 residues. The CDR3 DNA sequence: TGTGCCAGCAGCTCCGGACAGGGTGGCGAAAAACTGTTTTTT. This encodes CASSSGQGGEKLFF.

CDR3: CASSLRQGALHNNEQFF. DNA for the CDR3: TGTGCCAGCAGCCTTCGACAGGGGGCGCTACACAACAATGAGCAGTTCTTC. J is TRBJ2-1 and V is TRBV7-9; 10 bases fit TRBD1. This CDR3 region has 17 residues. In germline, CDR1 is SEHNR, CDR2 FQNEAQ (reference sequence). V was pared by 5 bases and J by 5 bases, with 12 bases of the junction left unmatched.

A word on this clone: A junction end diverges from the germline sequence, so it may reflect a read error. The rearrangement links TRBV6-4 to TRBJ1-2; tentatively, D is TRBD1 (5 bases). Germline V gene data show CDR1 as MRHNA and CDR2 as SNTAGT. There are 13 residues in the CDR3. The CDR3 DNA sequence: TGTGCCAGCAGTTACTCGATCCAGGGTGGCTACACCTTC. It translates to CASSYSIQGGYTF.

V gene TRBV27 combines with J gene TRBJ1-1, with 9 bases fitting TRBD1. Germline V lookup: CDR1 MNHEY, CDR2 SMNVEV (reference sequence). The CDR3 contains 15 residues. The V gene end was trimmed by 2 bases and the J gene end by 4 bases; junction bases not matched to a gene: 5. Here the CDR3 reads CASSLRGTGTTEAFF. The CDR3 region has the DNA TGTGCCAGCAGTTTACGGGGGACAGGGACCACTGAAGCTTTCTTT.

The V and J genes are TRBV5-1 and TRBJ1-2; a weak D match, TRBD1 (5 bases). The germline V and J ends were trimmed by 4 bases and 0 bases, with 19 bases remaining between them. Germline V gives CDR1 SGHRS, CDR2 YFSETQ. This CDR3 has 17 amino acids. The CDR3 region has the DNA TGCGCCAGCAGCCCCTCCCGGGGAGGGACTGCTAACTATGGCTACACCTTC. Translation gives CASSPSRGGTANYGYTF.

This clone was seen once. The chain carries TRBV18 and TRBJ2-4; maybe TRBD1 (7 bases). CDR1 and CDR2 from the germline V gene are KGHSH and LQKENI. Deletions cut 3 bases from V and 3 bases from J, with 18 bases between. The CDR3 is 17 residues long. The CDR3 nucleotides are TGTGCCAGCTCACCCAGCGGCGCAGGGGGAGGCAAAAACATTCAGTACTTC. As protein: CASSPSGAGGGKNIQYF.

The rearrangement links TRBV11-2 to TRBJ2-1, with 12 bases fitting TRBD2. From germline, CDR1 is SGHAT and CDR2 FQNNGV. The CDR3 totals 18 residues. The trim removed 5 bases at V and 1 base at J, leaving 9 bases unmatched. DNA for the CDR3: TGTGCCAGCAGCCGACGGGCACTAGCGGGAGGTTCCTACAATGAGCAGTTCTTC. Translated: CASSRRALAGGSYNEQFF.

The V call is TRBV30, the J call TRBJ1-4; D may be TRBD1 (6 bases). Germline assignment: CDR1 GTSNPN and CDR2 SVGIG (reference sequence). Trimming took 1 base from V and 3 from J, leaving 18 bases between them. CDR3 length: 17 amino acids. The CDR3 loop is CAWSDGPGQNSNEKLFF. CDR3 DNA sequence: TGTGCCTGGAGTGACGGGCCGGGACAAAATTCTAATGAAAAACTGTTTTTT.